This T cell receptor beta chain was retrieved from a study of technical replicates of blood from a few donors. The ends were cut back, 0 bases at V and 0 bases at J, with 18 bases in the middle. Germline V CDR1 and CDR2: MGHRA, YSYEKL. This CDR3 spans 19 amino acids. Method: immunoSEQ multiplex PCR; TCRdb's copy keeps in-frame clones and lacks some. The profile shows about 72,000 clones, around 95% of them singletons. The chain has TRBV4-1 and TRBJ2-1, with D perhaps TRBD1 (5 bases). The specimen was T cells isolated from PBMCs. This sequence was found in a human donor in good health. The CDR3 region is CASSQDVRTLNPSYNEQFF. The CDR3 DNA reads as TGCGCCAGCAGCCAAGATGTTCGGACACTCAACCCCTCCTACAATGAGCAGTTCTTC.